These 30 T cell receptor beta chains originate from one sample sequenced in a study of human T cells and chemical hapten exposure. Noted time point: pre-sensitization, week 0. The treatment denotes: therapeutic diphenylcyclopropenone sensitization with weekly scalp DPC. One entry per CDR3 protein results from TCRdb running MiXCR on the RACE reads. The repertoire has fewer than 300,000 distinct CDR3 sequences, 7.5% to 8% of them found once; the top ten carry about 1.2%. Sequenced material: whole blood, taken in connection with sensitization to the hapten diphenylcyclopropenone (DPC). Receptor source: a man aged 18 to 29 with alopecia areata. Some clones in this sample may be carry-over from other donors' samples.

The chain combines TRBV14 with TRBJ1-3, with a weak D call TRBD1 (5 bases). CDR3 length: 17 residues. With 1 base removed from V and 0 bases from J, the gap between germline ends came to 13 bases. CDR1 SGHDN and CDR2 FVKESK come from the germline V gene. In DNA form, the CDR3 reads TGTGCCAGCAGCCAAGGAGGGGCCCTATACTCTGGAAACACCATATATTTT. Translating gives CASSQGGALYSGNTIYF.

This clonotype was counted a few times. The chain uses TRBV5-1 and TRBJ2-7; 7 bases match TRBD1. V gave up 6 bases and J gave up 1 base; unmatched junction bases: 4. The CDR3 has 13 residues. Germline V gives CDR1 SGHRS, CDR2 YFSETQ. In nucleotides, the CDR3 is TGCGCCAGCACCCGGGACAGTTCCTACGAGCAGTACTTC. Translation gives CASTRDSSYEQYF.

V is TRBV6-2 or TRBV6-3 and J is TRBJ1-1; D not certain. The germline V and J ends were trimmed by 6 bases and 7 bases, with 15 bases remaining between them. The germline gives CDR1 MNHEY, CDR2 SVGEGT. CDR3 size: 13 residues. As DNA, the CDR3 is TGTGCCAGCAGACGGCCGGGTGTTTTTGAAGCTTTCTTT. Translation: CASRRPGVFEAFF.

The chain uses TRBV11-2 and TRBJ2-4; TRBD1 aligns across 7 bases. The CDR3 runs to 16 residues. Germline CDR1 is SGHAT and CDR2 is FQNNGV. Unmatched junction bases numbered 6, after V lost 4 bases and J lost 0 bases. In nucleotides, the CDR3 is TGTGCCAGCAGCTATGAGGGGGCCCTAGCCAAAAACATTCAGTACTTC. Protein: CASSYEGALAKNIQYF.

Only a few counts were recorded for this clonotype. V is TRBV7-2 and J is TRBJ1-1; 7 bases agree with TRBD1. The CDR3 totals 15 residues. The ends lost 4 bases at V and 8 bases at J; junction bases unmatched: 13. The V gene's germline CDR1 is SGHTA and CDR2 FQGNSA. The CDR3 loop reads CASSWRQGDLAEAFF. The CDR3, as DNA: TGTGCCAGCAGCTGGAGACAGGGTGATTTAGCGGAAGCTTTCTTT.

V is TRBV7-9 and J is TRBJ1-1; D ambiguous. V shed 1 base and J shed 10 bases, with 16 bases lying between them. CDR1 is SEHNR and CDR2 is FQNEAQ in the germline V gene (reference sequence). This CDR3 has 14 residues. The CDR3 DNA reads TGTGCCAGCAGCTTAGTCACGGGTTTTGGTGGAGCTTTCTTT. Translation gives CASSLVTGFGGAFF.

This clonotype has more than one count but fewer than ten. V usage is TRBV7-8 and J usage is TRBJ1-4; 7 bases fit TRBD1. Germline V CDR1 and CDR2: SGHVS, FQNEAQ. The trim removed 5 bases at V and 0 bases at J, leaving 6 bases unmatched. This CDR3 comprises 16 residues. In DNA form, the CDR3 reads TGTGCCAGCAGCAAGAACAGGGGAGCAACTAATGAAAAACTGTTTTTT. It translates to CASSKNRGATNEKLFF.

For this clonotype: This clone may be a read error of a much larger clone one base away. The chain has TRBV6-1 and TRBJ1-5; 7 bases are a match to TRBD1. Per germline, CDR1 MNHNS and CDR2 SASEGT. J gave up 10 bases and V 4 bases, and 7 bases lay outside the gene matches. The CDR3 consists of 13 residues. CDR3 in amino acids: CASSGQGWHPQHF. DNA of the CDR3: TGTGCCAGCAGTGGACAGGGATGGCATCCCCAGCATTTT.

This clonotype occurred many times. The chain couples TRBV6-1 to TRBJ2-2, with a possible D match to TRBD1 (6 bases). The CDR3 covers 17 residues. Germline CDR1 is MNHNS and CDR2 is SASEGT. Trimming pared 5 bases from V and 6 bases from J, leaving 22 bases between. The DNA for the CDR3 is TGTGCCAGCAGTCGTACAGGGATAAGTCCCGCCGCCGGGGAGCTGTTTTTT. It translates to CASSRTGISPAAGELFF.

This clonotype was picked up many times. The chain links TRBV2 to TRBJ2-7; TRBD1 agrees at 7 bases. The CDR3 is made up of 15 amino acids. After removal of 1 base from V and 3 bases from J, the junction contained 6 bases not matched to a gene. Germline lookup yields CDR1 SNHLY and CDR2 FYNNEI. The CDR3 protein is CASSEGGTAYYEQYF. In nucleotides, the CDR3 is TGTGCCAGCAGTGAAGGAGGGACAGCTTACTACGAGCAGTACTTC.

This clonotype was detected a few times. V usage is TRBV16 and J usage is TRBJ1-5; D not resolved. This CDR3 has 15 amino acids. Germline V lookup: CDR1 KGHSY, CDR2 FQNENV. V was pared by 3 bases and J by 7 bases, with 16 bases between. The CDR3 protein is CASSQAAGVIQPQHF. The CDR3 DNA is TGTGCCAGCAGCCAGGCCGCCGGGGTTATACAGCCCCAGCATTTT.

This clonotype was counted between two and nine times. The V call is TRBV20-1, the J call TRBJ2-1; 10 bases line up with TRBD2. CDR1 DFQATT and CDR2 SNEGSKA come from the germline V gene (reference sequence). V dropped 6 bases and J dropped 4; count of bases not matched to a gene: 9. The CDR3 length is 15 residues. Here the CDR3 DNA reads TGCAGTGCCGACCACGGGACTAGCGCTTACAATGAGCAGTTCTTC. Protein product: CSADHGTSAYNEQFF.

There are many counts of this clonotype. J is TRBJ1-1 and V is TRBV5-6; D unresolved. The germline CDR1 and CDR2 sequences are SGHDT and YYEEEE. There are 12 residues in the CDR3. The ends were cut back, 2 bases at V and 6 bases at J, with 8 bases in the middle. This CDR3 is CASSFSGAEAFF. The CDR3 DNA is TGTGCCAGCAGCTTCTCCGGGGCTGAAGCTTTCTTT.

The V call is TRBV20-1, the J call TRBJ1-3; no clear D. V was cut by 5 bases and J by 7 bases, with 9 bases left in between. The CDR3 has 11 residues. Germline V gives CDR1 DFQATT, CDR2 SNEGSKA (reference sequence). CDR3 in amino acids: CSAPAANTIYF. Here the CDR3 DNA reads TGCAGTGCTCCCGCGGCGAACACCATATATTTT.

This clonotype was picked up a small number of times. The chain links TRBV7-2 to TRBJ1-5; perhaps TRBD1 as D (6 bases). Trimming pared 2 bases from V and 4 bases from J, leaving 15 bases between. The germline gives CDR1 SGHTA, CDR2 FQGNSA. The CDR3 covers 16 residues. DNA for the CDR3: TGTGCCAGCAGCTTACGCCGGGGGGCTAGGAATCAGCCCCAGCATTTT. This sequence encodes CASSLRRGARNQPQHF.

This chain links TRBV12-3 or TRBV12-4 with TRBJ1-2, with D uncertain. V gave up 3 bases and J gave up 8 bases, with 13 bases separating them. The CDR3 is 13 amino acids. The chain's CDR3 is CASSLKGAEGYTF. The CDR3, as DNA: TGTGCCAGCAGTTTGAAGGGAGCCGAGGGCTACACCTTC.

This clonotype occurred a few times. The chain has TRBV10-3 and TRBJ2-5, with D perhaps given as TRBD1 or TRBD2 (6 bases each). The CDR3 has 14 amino acids. V was pared by 10 bases and J by 4 bases, with 19 bases between. Germline CDR1 and CDR2: ENHRY and SYGVKD. The DNA for the CDR3 is TGTGCCAGCACTCAGTCGGGGGCCGGAGAGACCCAGTACTTC. It is translated as CASTQSGAGETQYF.

On this clonotype: A single base separates this from a much larger clone, so it may be a read error. The chain is built from TRBV14 and TRBJ2-7; D not certain. CDR3 length equals 11 residues. Germline CDR1 and CDR2: SGHDN and FVKESK. V was clipped by 0 bases and J by 4 bases, with 1 base between them. This chain's CDR3 is CASSQEYEQYF. The CDR3, as DNA: TGTGCCAGCAGCCAAGAATACGAGCAGTACTTC.

This clonotype was picked up a small number of times. V usage is TRBV28 and J usage is TRBJ1-5; D gene uncertain. The CDR3 spans 13 residues. Trimming cost V 2 bases and J 5 bases, with 7 bases left between them. In germline, CDR1 is MDHEN, CDR2 SYDVKM. The CDR3 here is CASSLRADQPQHF. The CDR3 region has the DNA TGTGCCAGCAGTTTAAGGGCAGATCAGCCCCAGCATTTT.

The rearrangement joins TRBV12-3 or TRBV12-4 to TRBJ2-4; 11 bases line up with TRBD2. The V and J ends lost 4 bases and 6 bases, in that order; junction bases with no gene match: 8. The CDR3 covers 16 residues. The CDR3 nucleotides read TGTGCCAGCAGTTCACCGACTAGCGGGGTTTTAAACATTCAGTACTTC. It yields the protein CASSSPTSGVLNIQYF.

The rearrangement uses TRBV7-3 and TRBJ2-1; D not resolved. CDR1 is SGHTA, CDR2 FQGTGA, per germline. The CDR3 spans 15 residues. The V end was cut by 4 bases, the J end by 0 bases, with 10 bases between. In DNA form, the CDR3 reads TGTGCCAGCAGCTCCAGCCGGAGCTCCTACAATGAGCAGTTCTTC. Its protein product is CASSSSRSSYNEQFF.

This clonotype was recorded many times. V gene TRBV28 combines with J gene TRBJ1-1; 9 bases map to TRBD1. The CDR3 length is 15 residues. V trimming: 7 bases; J trimming: 1 base; junction bases outside the gene matches: 7. Germline-derived CDR1 and CDR2 are MDHEN and SYDVKM. For the CDR3, the DNA is TGTGCCAGCAAAATCCCGGGACAGGGGAACACTGAAGCTTTCTTT. Its translation is CASKIPGQGNTEAFF.

This clonotype was seen ten or more times. The chain couples TRBV6-2 or TRBV6-3 to TRBJ1-1, with D unresolved. With 8 bases removed from V and 4 bases from J, the gap between germline ends came to 14 bases. From germline, CDR1 is MNHEY and CDR2 SVGEGT. The CDR3 has 13 residues. The CDR3 region has the DNA TGTGCCAGCCACCTTGGGCGATCCACTGAAGCTTTCTTT. It yields the protein CASHLGRSTEAFF.

This clonotype was detected a few times. The gene calls are TRBV5-5 and TRBJ2-7; TRBD1 matches 8 bases. V lost 3 bases to trimming and J lost 3 bases; unmatched junction nucleotides: 5. The CDR3 is made up of 14 amino acids. The germline gives CDR1 SGHKS, CDR2 YYEKEE (reference sequence). In nucleotides, the CDR3 is TGTGCCAGCAGCTCAGGGGGCGCGAACTACGAGCAGTACTTC. This translates into CASSSGGANYEQYF. Based on the CDR3 plus reference TRBV5-5 and TRBJ2-7, the full variable domain is DAGVTQSPTHLIKTRGQQVTLRCSPISGHKSVSWYQQVLGQGPQFIFQYYEKEERGRGNFPDRFSARQFPNYSSELNVNALLLGDSALYLCASSSGGANYEQYFGPGTRLTVT.

This clonotype was seen a few times. This chain links TRBV25-1 with TRBJ1-1; 8 bases align to TRBD1. Trimming at V came to 2 bases and at J to 0 bases, leaving 8 bases not matched to a gene. The germline V gene has CDR1 MGHDK and CDR2 SYGVNS. The CDR3 loop spans 17 amino acids. CDR3 DNA sequence: TGTGCCAGCAGTGAAGCCATAGGGACAGGCCTGAACACTGAAGCTTTCTTT. It yields the protein CASSEAIGTGLNTEAFF. Based on the CDR3 plus reference TRBV25-1 and TRBJ1-1, the full variable domain is EADIYQTPRYLVIGTGKKITLECSQTMGHDKMYWYQQDPGMELHLIHYSYGVNSTEKGDLSSESTVSRIRTEHFPLTLESARPSHTSQYLCASSEAIGTGLNTEAFFGQGTRLTVV.

The chain couples TRBV6-6 to TRBJ2-5; D possibly matches TRBD1 or TRBD2 (6 bases each). V shed 2 bases and J shed 2 bases, with 18 bases lying between them. The CDR3 is 17 amino acids. In germline, CDR1 is MNHNY, CDR2 SVGAGI (reference sequence). The CDR3 bases are TGTGCCAGCAGTTACACCGGGGGCCCGGCTTTACAAGAGACCCAGTACTTC. It translates to CASSYTGGPALQETQYF.

The genes are TRBV3-1 and TRBJ2-2; TRBD2 matches 8 bases. This CDR3 contains 16 residues. J lost 6 bases, V lost 2 bases, and 8 bases had no gene match. Germline V gene sequence: CDR1 LGHDT, CDR2 YNNKEL (reference sequence). CDR3 nucleotide sequence: TGTGCCAGCAGCCAAAGATATAGCGGGGAAGCCGGGGAGCTGTTTTTT. Protein product: CASSQRYSGEAGELFF. Full variable domain (remainder filled in from reference TRBV3-1 and TRBJ2-2): DTAVSQTPKYLVTQMGNDKSIKCEQNLGHDTMYWYKQDSKKFLKIMFSYNNKELIINETVPNRFSPKSPDKAHLNLHINSLELGDSAVYFCASSQRYSGEAGELFFGEGSRLTVL.

The chain carries TRBV20-1 and TRBJ1-1; no definite D call. Per the germline V gene, CDR1 is DFQATT and CDR2 is SNEGSKA (reference sequence). CDR3 size: 15 residues. Trimming shortened V by 4 bases and J by 1 base, and 16 bases separated the two germline ends. CDR3 region: CSAKIPSQTNTEAFF. DNA for the CDR3: TGCAGTGCTAAGATCCCGAGCCAGACGAACACTGAAGCTTTCTTT.

This clonotype was counted at least ten times. The chain couples TRBV4-2 to TRBJ2-3, with D perhaps matching TRBD1 (5 bases). The V gene's germline CDR1 is LGHNA and CDR2 YNFKEQ. Trimming removed 1 base at V and 4 bases at J, with 9 bases between. CDR3 length: 14 amino acids. CDR3 DNA: TGTGCCAGCAGCCAAGTCCAGGGCTCAGATACGCAGTATTTT. Translating gives CASSQVQGSDTQYF.

This CDR3 is CASRSGTLTDTQYF. In DNA, the CDR3 is TGTGCCAGCCGAAGTGGGACCCTCACAGATACGCAGTATTTT. J is TRBJ2-3 and V is TRBV6-6, with D possibly called TRBD1 or TRBD2 (5 bases each). The CDR3 sequence is 14 residues long. CDR1 and CDR2 (germline): MNHNY, SVGAGI (reference sequence). V dropped 8 bases and J dropped 2 bases, with 14 bases sitting between them.